This T cell receptor beta chain came from a study of blood T cell repertoires in COVID-19. Turning to the study itself: The origin of the acute and convalescent COVID-19 samples was the United States, Italy and Spain. The analysed material was cDNA or gDNA that came from T cells, B-cell-depleted T cells, or PBMCs.

With V trimmed by 2 bases and J by 6 bases, 4 bases remained unmatched. Per germline, CDR1 SGHTA and CDR2 FQGTGA. The CDR3 covers 14 residues. As originally analysed: Reference gene primers were amplified, and this amplification served to estimate nucleated cell counts. Some clones are missing from TCRdb's copy, which holds only in-frame ones; the method was immunoSEQ multiplex PCR. V and J calls and clone size are those listed in that table; D and trimming were worked out from the DNA. The table has around 260,000 clones, approximately 83% seen once; the top ten hold roughly 15%. The sequence was collected from a human donor in a cohort sampled during active COVID-19. Material for sequencing was peripheral blood. The V and J genes are TRBV7-3 and TRBJ2-1; TRBD2 agrees at 7 bases. The CDR3 DNA follows: TGTGCCAGCAGCTTAGGACTAGGAGCCAATGAGCAGTTCTTC. Protein: CASSLGLGANEQFF.